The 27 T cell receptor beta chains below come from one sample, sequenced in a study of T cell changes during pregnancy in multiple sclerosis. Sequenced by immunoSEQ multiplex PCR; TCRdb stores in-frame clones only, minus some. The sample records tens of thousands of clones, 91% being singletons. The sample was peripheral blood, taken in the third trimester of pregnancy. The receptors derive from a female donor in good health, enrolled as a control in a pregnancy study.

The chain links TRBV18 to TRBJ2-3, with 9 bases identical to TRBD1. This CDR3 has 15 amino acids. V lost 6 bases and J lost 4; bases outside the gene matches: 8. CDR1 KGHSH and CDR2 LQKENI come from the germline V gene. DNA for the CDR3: TGTGCCAGCTCGGCGGGACAGGGTAGCGCAGATACGCAGTATTTT. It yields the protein CASSAGQGSADTQYF.

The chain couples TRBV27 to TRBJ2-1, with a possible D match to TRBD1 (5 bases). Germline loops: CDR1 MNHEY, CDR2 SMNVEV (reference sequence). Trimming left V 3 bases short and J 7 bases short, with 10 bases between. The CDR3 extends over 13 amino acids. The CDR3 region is CASSFFRTNEQFF. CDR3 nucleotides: TGTGCCAGCAGTTTTTTTAGGACAAATGAGCAGTTCTTC.

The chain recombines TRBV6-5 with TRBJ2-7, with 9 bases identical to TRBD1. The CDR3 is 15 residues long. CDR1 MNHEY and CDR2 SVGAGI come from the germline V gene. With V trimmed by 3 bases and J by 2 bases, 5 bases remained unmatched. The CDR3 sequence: CASSYRQGGPYEQYF. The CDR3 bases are TGTGCCAGCAGTTATCGACAGGGGGGCCCCTACGAGCAGTACTTC.

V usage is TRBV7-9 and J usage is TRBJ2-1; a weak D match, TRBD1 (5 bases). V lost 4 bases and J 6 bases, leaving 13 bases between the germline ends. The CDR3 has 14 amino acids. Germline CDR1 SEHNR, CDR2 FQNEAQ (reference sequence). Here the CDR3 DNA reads TGTGCCAGCAGCTCTCCTGGGGCCTCCAATGAGCAGTTCTTC. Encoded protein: CASSSPGASNEQFF.

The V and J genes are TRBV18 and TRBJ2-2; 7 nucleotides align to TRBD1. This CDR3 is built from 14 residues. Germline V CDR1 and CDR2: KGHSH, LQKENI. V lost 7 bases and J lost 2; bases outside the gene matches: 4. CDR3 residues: CASFRDRNTGELFF. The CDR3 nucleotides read TGTGCCAGCTTCCGGGACAGAAACACCGGGGAGCTGTTTTTT. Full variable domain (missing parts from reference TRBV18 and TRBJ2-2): NAGVMQNPRHLVRRRGQEARLRCSPMKGHSHVYWYRQLPEEGLKFMVYLQKENIIDESGMPKERFSAEFPKEGPSILRIQQVVRGDSAAYFCASFRDRNTGELFFGEGSRLTVL.

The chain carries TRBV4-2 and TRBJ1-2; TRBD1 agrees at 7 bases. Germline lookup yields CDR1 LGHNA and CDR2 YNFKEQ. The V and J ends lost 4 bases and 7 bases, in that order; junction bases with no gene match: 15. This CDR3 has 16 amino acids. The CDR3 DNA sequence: TGTGCCAGCAGCCGCCTAGGTCAGGGGGGAACGGGTGGCTACACCTTC. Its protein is CASSRLGQGGTGGYTF.

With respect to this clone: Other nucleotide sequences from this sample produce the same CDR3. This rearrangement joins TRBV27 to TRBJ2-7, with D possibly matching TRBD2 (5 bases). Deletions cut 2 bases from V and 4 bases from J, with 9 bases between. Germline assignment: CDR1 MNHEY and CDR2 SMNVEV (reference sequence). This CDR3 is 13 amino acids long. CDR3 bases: TGTGCCAGCAGTTTAGGTGGGGAGTACGAGCAGTACTTC. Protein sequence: CASSLGGEYEQYF.

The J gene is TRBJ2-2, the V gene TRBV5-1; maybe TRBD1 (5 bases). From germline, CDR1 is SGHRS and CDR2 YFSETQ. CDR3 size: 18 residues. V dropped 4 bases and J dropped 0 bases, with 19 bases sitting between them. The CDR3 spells CASSLHRRGAANTGELFF. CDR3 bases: TGCGCCAGCAGCCTCCACCGACGTGGGGCCGCGAACACCGGGGAGCTGTTTTTT.

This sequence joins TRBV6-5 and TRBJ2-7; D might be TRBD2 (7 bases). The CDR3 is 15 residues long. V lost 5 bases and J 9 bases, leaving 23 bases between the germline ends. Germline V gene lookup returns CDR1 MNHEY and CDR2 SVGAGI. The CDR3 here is CASSPEQGGGVGQYF. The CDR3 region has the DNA TGTGCCAGCAGTCCTGAACAGGGCGGGGGTGTCGGGCAGTACTTC.

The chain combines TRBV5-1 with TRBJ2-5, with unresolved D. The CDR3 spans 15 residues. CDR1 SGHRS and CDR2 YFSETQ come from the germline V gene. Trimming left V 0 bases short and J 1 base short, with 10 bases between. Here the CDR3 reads CASSLAERLQETQYF. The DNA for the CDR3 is TGCGCCAGCAGCTTGGCCGAGAGACTCCAAGAGACCCAGTACTTC.

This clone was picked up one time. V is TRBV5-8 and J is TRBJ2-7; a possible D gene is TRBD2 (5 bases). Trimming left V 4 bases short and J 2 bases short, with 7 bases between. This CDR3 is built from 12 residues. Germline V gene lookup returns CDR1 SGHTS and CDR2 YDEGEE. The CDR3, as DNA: TGTGCCAGCAGCATCGGGGCCTACGAGCAGTACTTC. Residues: CASSIGAYEQYF. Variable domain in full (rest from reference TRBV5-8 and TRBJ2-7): EAGVTQSPTHLIKTRGQQATLRCSPISGHTSVYWYQQALGLGLQFLLWYDEGEERNRGNFPPRFSGRQFPNYSSELNVNALELEDSALYLCASSIGAYEQYFGPGTRLTVT.

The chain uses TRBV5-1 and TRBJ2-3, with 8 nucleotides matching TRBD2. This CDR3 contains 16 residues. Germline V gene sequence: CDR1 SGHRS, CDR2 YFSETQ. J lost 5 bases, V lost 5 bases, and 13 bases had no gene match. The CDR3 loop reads CASSKSGGRNKDTQYF. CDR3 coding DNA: TGCGCCAGCAGTAAGAGCGGCGGGAGGAACAAAGATACGCAGTATTTT.

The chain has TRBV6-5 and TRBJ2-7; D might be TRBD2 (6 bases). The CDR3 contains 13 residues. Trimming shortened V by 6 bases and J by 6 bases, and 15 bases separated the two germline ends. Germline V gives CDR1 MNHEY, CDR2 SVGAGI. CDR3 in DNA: TGTGCCAGCAGGCGGTCCCAGCGGGCCGAGCAGTACTTC. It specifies CASRRSQRAEQYF.

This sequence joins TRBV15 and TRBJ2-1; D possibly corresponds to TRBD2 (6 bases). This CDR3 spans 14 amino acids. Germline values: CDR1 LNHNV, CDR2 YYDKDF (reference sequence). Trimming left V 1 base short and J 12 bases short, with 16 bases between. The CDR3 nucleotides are TGTGCCACCAGCAGAGCCCCGGAGGGACTCACGCAGTTCTTC. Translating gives CATSRAPEGLTQFF.

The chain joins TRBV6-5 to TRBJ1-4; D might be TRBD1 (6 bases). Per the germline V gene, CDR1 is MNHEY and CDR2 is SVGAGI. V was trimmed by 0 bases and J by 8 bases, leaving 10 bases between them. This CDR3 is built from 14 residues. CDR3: CASSYSWTAEKLFF. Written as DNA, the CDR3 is TGTGCCAGCAGTTACTCCTGGACAGCGGAAAAACTGTTTTTT.

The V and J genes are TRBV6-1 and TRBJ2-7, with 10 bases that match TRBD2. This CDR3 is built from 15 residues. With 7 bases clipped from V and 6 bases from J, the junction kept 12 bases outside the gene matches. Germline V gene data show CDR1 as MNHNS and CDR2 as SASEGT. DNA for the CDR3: TGTGCCAGCACCCCCCTGAGCGGGAGGGTCGGCGAGCAGTACTTC. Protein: CASTPLSGRVGEQYF.

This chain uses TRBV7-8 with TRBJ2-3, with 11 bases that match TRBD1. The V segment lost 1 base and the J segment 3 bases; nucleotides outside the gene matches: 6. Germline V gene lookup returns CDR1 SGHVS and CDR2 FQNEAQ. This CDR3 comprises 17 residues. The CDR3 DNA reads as TGTGCCAGCAGCTTAGGGTCCGGGACAGGGGGAACAGATACGCAGTATTTT. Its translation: CASSLGSGTGGTDTQYF.

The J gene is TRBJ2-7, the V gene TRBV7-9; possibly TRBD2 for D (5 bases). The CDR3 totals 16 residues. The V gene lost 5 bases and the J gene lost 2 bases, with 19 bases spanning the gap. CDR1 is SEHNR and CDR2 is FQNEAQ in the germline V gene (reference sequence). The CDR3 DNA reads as TGTGCCAGCAGCCCGTTTCGTGGCAGCGGTGCCTACGAGCAGTACTTC. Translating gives CASSPFRGSGAYEQYF.

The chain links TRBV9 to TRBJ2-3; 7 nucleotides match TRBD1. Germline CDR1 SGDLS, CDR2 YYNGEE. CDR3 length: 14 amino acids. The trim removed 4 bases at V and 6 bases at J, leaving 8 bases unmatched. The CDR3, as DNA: TGTGCCAGCAGCCTTCAGGGGGTCGTGGATACGCAGTATTTT. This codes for CASSLQGVVDTQYF.

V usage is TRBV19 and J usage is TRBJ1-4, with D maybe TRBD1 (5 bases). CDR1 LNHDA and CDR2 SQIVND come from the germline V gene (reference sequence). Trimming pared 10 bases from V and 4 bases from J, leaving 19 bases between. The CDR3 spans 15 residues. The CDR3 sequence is CATNPQWGVNEKLFF. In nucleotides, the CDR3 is TGTGCCACCAACCCCCAGTGGGGGGTTAATGAAAAACTGTTTTTT.

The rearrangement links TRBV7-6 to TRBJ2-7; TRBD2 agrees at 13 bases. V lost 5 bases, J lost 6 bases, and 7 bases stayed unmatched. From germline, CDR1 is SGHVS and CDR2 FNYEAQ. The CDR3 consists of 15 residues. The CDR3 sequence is CASSPGTSGTTEQYF. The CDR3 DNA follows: TGTGCCAGCAGCCCCGGGACTAGCGGGACAACCGAGCAGTACTTC.

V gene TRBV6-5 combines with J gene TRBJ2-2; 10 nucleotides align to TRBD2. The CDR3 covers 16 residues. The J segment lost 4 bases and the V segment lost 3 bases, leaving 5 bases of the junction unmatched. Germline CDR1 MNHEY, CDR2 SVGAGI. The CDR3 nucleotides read TGTGCCAGCAGTTATCAGAGCGGGGGGGGCACCGGGGAGCTGTTTTTT. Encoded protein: CASSYQSGGGTGELFF.

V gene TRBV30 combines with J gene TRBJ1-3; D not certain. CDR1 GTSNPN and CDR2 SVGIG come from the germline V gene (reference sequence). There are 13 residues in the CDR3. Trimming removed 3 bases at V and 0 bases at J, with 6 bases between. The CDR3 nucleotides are TGTGCCTGGAGCCGGAGCTCTGGAAACACCATATATTTT. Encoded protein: CAWSRSSGNTIYF.

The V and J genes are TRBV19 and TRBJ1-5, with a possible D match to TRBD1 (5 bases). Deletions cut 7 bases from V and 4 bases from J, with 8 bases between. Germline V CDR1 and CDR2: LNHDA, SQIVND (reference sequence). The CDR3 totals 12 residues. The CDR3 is CASNTGNQPQHF. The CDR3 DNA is TGTGCCAGTAATACAGGTAATCAGCCCCAGCATTTT.

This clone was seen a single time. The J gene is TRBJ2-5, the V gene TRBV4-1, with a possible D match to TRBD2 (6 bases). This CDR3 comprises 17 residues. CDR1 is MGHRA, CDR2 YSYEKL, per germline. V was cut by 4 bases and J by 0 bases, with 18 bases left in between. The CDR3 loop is CASSRIAPTSHQETQYF. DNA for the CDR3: TGCGCCAGCAGCCGAATCGCCCCAACTAGCCACCAAGAGACCCAGTACTTC.

CDR3 sequence: CASSTGTGKYGYTF. The DNA of the CDR3 is TGTGCCAGCTCAACAGGGACGGGGAAGTATGGCTACACCTTC. The rearrangement joins TRBV6-1 to TRBJ1-2, with a possible D match to TRBD1 (6 bases). Trimming removed 8 bases from V and 5 bases from J, with 18 bases in between. CDR3 length: 14 residues. Looked up from germline, CDR1 is MNHNS and CDR2 is SASEGT.

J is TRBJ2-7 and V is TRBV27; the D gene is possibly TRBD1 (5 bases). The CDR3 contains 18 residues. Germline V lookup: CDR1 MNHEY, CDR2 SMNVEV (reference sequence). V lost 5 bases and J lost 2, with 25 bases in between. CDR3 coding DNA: TGTGCCAGCAGTCCCCAAACAGGCCCGAACACCATTGCCTACGAGCAGTACTTC. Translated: CASSPQTGPNTIAYEQYF.